Listed below are T cell receptor beta chains from one sample, sequenced in a study of beta chain features in type 1 diabetes. Only in-frame clones appear in the TCRdb table, and some are missing; sequencing was by immunoSEQ multiplex PCR. The sample holds approximately 600,000 clones; under 15% are singletons and the top ten take more than 0.1%. Sequencing was performed on naive CD4+ T cells from blood. These receptors came from a man between 25 and 39 years old with type 1 diabetes. Each CDR3 is given with its conserved first and last residue. D genes are given only for firm matches. Part of the rows lack a size; the others show once, few, many or a class for expanded clones.

V: TRBV20-1
J: TRBJ2-7
size: NA
length: 11
D: NA
DNA: TGCAGTGCTGACGCCTACTACGAGCAGTACTTC
CDR3: CSADAYYEQYF

V: TRBV25-1
J: TRBJ1-6
size: NA
length: 15
D: NA
DNA: TGTGCCAGCAGCGAGTTACATAGAGGTAATTCACCCCTCCACTTT
CDR3: CASSELHRGNSPLHF

V: TRBV20-1
J: TRBJ2-7
size: few
length: 11
D: NA
DNA: TGCAGTGCCACAGGGTCCTACGAGCAGTACTTC
CDR3: CSATGSYEQYF

V: TRBV5-6
J: TRBJ2-1
size: few
length: 18
D: NA
DNA: TGTGCCAGCAGCTTGATAGGCGAGATCCGACTGTCCTACAATGAGCAGTTCTTC
CDR3: CASSLIGEIRLSYNEQFF

V: TRBV4-1
J: TRBJ2-3
size: NA
length: 19
D: TRBD2
DNA: TGCGCCAGCAGCCCAAAGGCAACTAGCGGGGGGGCTAGCACAGATACGCAGTATTTT
CDR3: CASSPKATSGGASTDTQYF

V: TRBV19
J: TRBJ2-3
size: NA
length: 16
D: NA
DNA: TGTGCCAGTAGTGCGAGACGACAGGGGAGGGCAGATACGCAGTATTTT
CDR3: CASSARRQGRADTQYF

V: TRBV6-1
J: TRBJ2-1
size: NA
length: 15
D: TRBD1
DNA: TGTGCCAGCAGCTGGGACAGGGGGCCCAACAATGAGCAGTTCTTC
CDR3: CASSWDRGPNNEQFF

V: TRBV25-1
J: TRBJ1-2
size: few
length: 16
D: TRBD1
DNA: TGTGCCAGCAGCCCTGGTGGGGGGCAGGGGGACTATGGCTACACCTTC
CDR3: CASSPGGGQGDYGYTF

V: TRBV13
J: TRBJ2-5
size: NA
length: 14
D: TRBD2
DNA: TGTGCCAGCAGCCCCCGACTAGCGGGGGATACCCAGTACTTC
CDR3: CASSPRLAGDTQYF

V: TRBV9
J: TRBJ1-2
size: NA
length: 13
D: TRBD1
DNA: TGTGCCAGCAGCCCCCAGGGGGCGGGAGGCTACACCTTC
CDR3: CASSPQGAGGYTF

V: TRBV6-5
J: TRBJ2-7
size: few
length: 14
D: TRBD1
DNA: TGTGCCAGCAGTAACCGGGACAGGGCCTACGAGCAGTACTTC
CDR3: CASSNRDRAYEQYF

V: TRBV14
J: TRBJ1-2
size: NA
length: 14
D: NA
DNA: TGTGCCAGCAGCCAAGCGGCCAGGGGATATGGCTACACCTTC
CDR3: CASSQAARGYGYTF

V: TRBV28
J: TRBJ2-3
size: few
length: 15
D: NA
DNA: TGTGCCAGCTCAAGAGGGGGAACCCGCACAGATACGCAGTATTTT
CDR3: CASSRGGTRTDTQYF

V: TRBV18
J: TRBJ2-6
size: NA
length: 15
D: NA
DNA: TGTGCCAGCTCAGTTGAAGGGGCTGGGGCCAACGTCCTGACTTTC
CDR3: CASSVEGAGANVLTF